Presented here are 15 T cell receptor beta chains from one specimen sequenced in a study of shared clonotypes between healthy human individuals. Only in-frame clones appear in the TCRdb table, and some are missing; sequencing was by immunoSEQ multiplex PCR. The sample includes approximately 1.4 million clones, 95% to 99% of them seen just once. The sequencing sample was made of naive CD4+ T cells sorted from blood. Sample subset: CD45RA+ positively selected. These receptors originate from a man aged 30-40 years in good health.

The V and J genes are TRBV6-5 and TRBJ1-3; D not resolved. CDR1 is MNHEY, CDR2 SVGAGI, per germline. Trimming took off 4 bases at V and 0 bases at J, with 10 bases between the two ends. The CDR3 covers 15 residues. The CDR3 here is CASSSRRSSGNTIYF. The CDR3 DNA is TGTGCCAGCAGTTCTCGACGGAGCTCTGGAAACACCATATATTTT.

The V and J genes are TRBV5-1 and TRBJ1-2; tentative D call: TRBD1 (6 bases). The CDR3 extends over 15 amino acids. Germline V CDR1 and CDR2: SGHRS, YFSETQ. Trimming cost V 1 base and J 3 bases, with 13 bases left between them. CDR3 amino acids: CASSLSRRTDYGYTF. DNA of the CDR3: TGCGCCAGCAGCTTGTCTCGGCGGACAGACTATGGCTACACCTTC.

The chain couples TRBV9 to TRBJ2-2; possible D gene TRBD1, 5 bases. V gave up 0 bases and J gave up 0 bases, with 15 bases separating them. The CDR3 has 18 amino acids. The germline gives CDR1 SGDLS, CDR2 YYNGEE. The CDR3 spells CASSVVDRNYANTGELFF. The CDR3 bases are TGTGCCAGCAGCGTAGTAGACAGAAATTACGCGAACACCGGGGAGCTGTTTTTT.

The rearrangement links TRBV7-6 to TRBJ2-3; D remains unclear. Trimming left V 1 base short and J 7 bases short, with 9 bases between. This CDR3 is 13 amino acids long. CDR1 and CDR2 (germline): SGHVS, FNYEAQ. The CDR3 is CASSLGLGNTQYF. The CDR3 nucleotides read TGTGCCAGCAGCTTAGGGTTAGGGAATACGCAGTATTTT.

This chain connects TRBV5-1 to TRBJ1-5; D perhaps matches TRBD1 (5 bases). The CDR3 covers 14 residues. The V and J ends lost 5 bases and 1 base respectively, with 10 bases between them. Germline CDR1 reads SGHRS; CDR2 reads YFSETQ. The CDR3 protein is CASRSDRSNQPQHF. The CDR3 DNA follows: TGCGCCAGCAGAAGTGACAGAAGCAATCAGCCCCAGCATTTT. Using reference TRBV5-1 and TRBJ1-5 for the parts outside the CDR3, the full variable domain is KAGVTQTPRYLIKTRGQQVTLSCSPISGHRSVSWYQQTPGQGLQFLFEYFSETQRNKGNFPGRFSGRQFSNSRSEMNVSTLELGDSALYLCASRSDRSNQPQHFGDGTRLSIL.

This chain joins TRBV21-1 and TRBJ2-3. TRBV21-1 is reported as a pseudogene. This CDR3 contains 15 residues. In nucleotides, the CDR3 is TGTGCCAGCAGCAAAGAGGCCTTGCGTGGAGATACGCAGTATTTT. It encodes CASSKEALRGDTQYF.

The chain employs TRBV7-2 and TRBJ2-1; 11 nucleotides match TRBD2. Germline loops: CDR1 SGHTA, CDR2 FQGNSA. Trimming at V came to 5 bases and at J to 9 bases, leaving 12 bases not matched to a gene. This CDR3 has 16 amino acids. CDR3 loop: CASSPLRLAGGGEQFF. As DNA, the CDR3 is TGTGCCAGCAGCCCACTCCGGCTAGCGGGAGGCGGTGAGCAGTTCTTC.

The chain has TRBV19 and TRBJ2-1, with D perhaps matching TRBD1 or TRBD2 (5 bases each). The CDR3 contains 15 residues. Germline CDR1 is LNHDA and CDR2 is SQIVND (reference sequence). Trimming took off 6 bases at V and 1 base at J, with 13 bases between the two ends. Here the CDR3 reads CASRTTRESYNEQFF. The CDR3 nucleotides are TGTGCCAGTAGGACAACCAGGGAGTCCTACAATGAGCAGTTCTTC. Together with reference TRBV19 and TRBJ2-1, the CDR3 gives the full variable domain: DGGITQSPKYLFRKEGQNVTLSCEQNLNHDAMYWYRQDPGQGLRLIYYSQIVNDFQKGDIAEGYSVSREKKESFPLTVTSAQKNPTAFYLCASRTTRESYNEQFFGPGTRLTVL.

V is TRBV7-9 and J is TRBJ2-2; 14 bases are a match to TRBD2. CDR3 length equals 19 residues. Germline loops: CDR1 SEHNR, CDR2 FQNEAQ (reference sequence). Germline trimming cut 4 bases from V and 3 bases from J; bases unmatched to any gene: 10. The CDR3 sequence is CASSSRLAGGPMDTGELFF. The CDR3 nucleotides read TGTGCCAGCAGCTCTCGACTAGCGGGAGGGCCAATGGACACCGGGGAGCTGTTTTTT. Combining the CDR3 with reference TRBV7-9 and TRBJ2-2 gives the whole variable domain DTGVSQNPRHKITKRGQNVTFRCDPISEHNRLYWYRQTLGQGPEFLTYFQNEAQLEKSRLLSDRFSAERPKGSFSTLEIQRTEQGDSAMYLCASSSRLAGGPMDTGELFFGEGSRLTVL.

In regard to this clone: The same CDR3 arises from other DNA sequences in this sample as well. The CDR3 protein is CASSLALSSYNEQFF. CDR3 sequence (DNA): TGCGCCAGCAGCTTGGCCCTCAGCTCCTACAATGAGCAGTTCTTC. The genes are TRBV5-1 and TRBJ2-1; D is unresolved. The CDR3 contains 15 residues. CDR1 SGHRS and CDR2 YFSETQ come from the germline V gene. V shed 0 bases and J shed 0 bases, with 7 bases lying between them.

This clone was seen only once. The chain has TRBV6-5 and TRBJ2-4; D is uncertain. V lost 6 bases and J lost 0, with 12 bases in between. The CDR3 spans 15 residues. From germline, CDR1 is MNHEY and CDR2 SVGAGI. CDR3 loop: CASRQTTVAKNIQYF. The CDR3 coding sequence is TGTGCCAGCAGACAAACGACCGTAGCCAAAAACATTCAGTACTTC.

The DNA for the CDR3 is TGCGCCAGCAGTGGGGCAGGGACGATGAACACTGAAGCTTTCTTT. Amino acid sequence: CASSGAGTMNTEAFF. This rearrangement joins TRBV5-1 to TRBJ1-1; D possibly corresponds to TRBD1 (5 bases). The V end was cut by 5 bases, the J end by 0 bases, with 14 bases between. The CDR3 covers 15 residues. Germline values: CDR1 SGHRS, CDR2 YFSETQ.

The chain employs TRBV10-3 and TRBJ1-2; no clear D gene. Trimming left V 10 bases short and J 5 bases short, with 14 bases between. CDR1 is ENHRY, CDR2 SYGVKD, per germline. This CDR3 is built from 12 residues. CDR3 protein: CATKGPDYGYTF. DNA for the CDR3: TGTGCCACCAAAGGACCGGATTATGGCTACACCTTC.

The V gene is TRBV2, the J gene TRBJ2-1; a weak D match, TRBD1 (6 bases). Per the germline V gene, CDR1 is SNHLY and CDR2 is FYNNEI. V lost 8 bases and J lost 6, with 17 bases in between. The CDR3 is made up of 14 amino acids. CDR3 region: CASAQGSSINEQFF. The DNA of the CDR3 is TGTGCCAGCGCTCAGGGGTCTAGCATCAATGAGCAGTTCTTC.

The chain joins TRBV19 to TRBJ1-2, with TRBD1 matching over 9 bases. The germline gives CDR1 LNHDA, CDR2 SQIVND (reference sequence). V shed 6 bases and J 4 bases; nucleotides not matched to a gene: 9. The CDR3 is 15 residues long. CDR3 residues: CASSIPGQGGYGYTF. The CDR3, as DNA: TGTGCCAGTAGCATCCCGGGACAGGGCGGCTATGGCTACACCTTC. The full variable domain, completed using reference TRBV19 and TRBJ1-2, is DGGITQSPKYLFRKEGQNVTLSCEQNLNHDAMYWYRQDPGQGLRLIYYSQIVNDFQKGDIAEGYSVSREKKESFPLTVTSAQKNPTAFYLCASSIPGQGGYGYTFGSGTRLTVV.